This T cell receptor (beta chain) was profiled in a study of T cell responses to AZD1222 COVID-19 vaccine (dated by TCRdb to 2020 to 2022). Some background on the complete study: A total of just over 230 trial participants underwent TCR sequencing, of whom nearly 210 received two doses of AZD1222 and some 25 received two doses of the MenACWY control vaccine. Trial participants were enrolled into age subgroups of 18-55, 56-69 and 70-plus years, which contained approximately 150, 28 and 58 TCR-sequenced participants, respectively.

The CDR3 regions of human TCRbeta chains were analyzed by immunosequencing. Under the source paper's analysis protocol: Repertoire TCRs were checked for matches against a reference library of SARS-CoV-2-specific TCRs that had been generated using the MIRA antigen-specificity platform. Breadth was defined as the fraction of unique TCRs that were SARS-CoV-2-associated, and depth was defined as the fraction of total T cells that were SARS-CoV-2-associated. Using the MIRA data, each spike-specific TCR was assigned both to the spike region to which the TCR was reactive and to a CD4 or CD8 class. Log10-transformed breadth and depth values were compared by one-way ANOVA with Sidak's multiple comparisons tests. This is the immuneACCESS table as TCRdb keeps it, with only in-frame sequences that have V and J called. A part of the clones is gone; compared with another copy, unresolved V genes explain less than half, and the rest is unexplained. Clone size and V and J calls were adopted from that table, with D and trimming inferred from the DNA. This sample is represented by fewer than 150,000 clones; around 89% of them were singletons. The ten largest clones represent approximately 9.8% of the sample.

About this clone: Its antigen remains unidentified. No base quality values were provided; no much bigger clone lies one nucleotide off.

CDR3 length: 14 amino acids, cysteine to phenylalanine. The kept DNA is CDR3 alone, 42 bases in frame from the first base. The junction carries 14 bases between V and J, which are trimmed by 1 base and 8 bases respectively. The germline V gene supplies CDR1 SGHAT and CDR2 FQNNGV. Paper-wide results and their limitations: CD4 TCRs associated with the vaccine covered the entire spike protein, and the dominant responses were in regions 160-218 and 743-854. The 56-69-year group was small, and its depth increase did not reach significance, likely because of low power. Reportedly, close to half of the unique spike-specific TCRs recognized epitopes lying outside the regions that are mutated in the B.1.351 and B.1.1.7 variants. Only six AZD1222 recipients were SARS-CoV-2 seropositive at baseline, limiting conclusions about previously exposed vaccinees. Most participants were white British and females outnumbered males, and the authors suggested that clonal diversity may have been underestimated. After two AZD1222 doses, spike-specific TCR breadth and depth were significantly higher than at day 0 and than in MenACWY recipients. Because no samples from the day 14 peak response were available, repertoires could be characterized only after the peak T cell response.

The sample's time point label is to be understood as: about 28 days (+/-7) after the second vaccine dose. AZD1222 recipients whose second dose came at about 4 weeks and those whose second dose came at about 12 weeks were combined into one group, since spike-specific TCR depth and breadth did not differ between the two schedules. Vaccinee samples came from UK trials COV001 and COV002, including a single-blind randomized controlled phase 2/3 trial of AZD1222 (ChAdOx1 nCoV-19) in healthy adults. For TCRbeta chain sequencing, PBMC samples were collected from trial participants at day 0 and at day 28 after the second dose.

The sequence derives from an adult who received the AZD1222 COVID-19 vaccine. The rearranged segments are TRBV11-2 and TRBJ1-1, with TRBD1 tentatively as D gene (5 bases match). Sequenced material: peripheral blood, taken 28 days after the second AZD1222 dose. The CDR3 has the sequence CASSLASQVREAFF. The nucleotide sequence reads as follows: TGTGCCAGCAGCTTAGCCTCACAGGTTAGGGAAGCTTTCTTT.